A single sample is the source of the 20 T cell receptor beta chains below, sequenced in a study of blood T cell repertoires in COVID-19. Clones were sequenced by immunoSEQ multiplex PCR, and TCRdb holds only the in-frame ones, with some missing. The sample has about 280,000 clones, about four fifths seen once. The sequenced material came from PBMCs or T cells enriched from blood (not recorded which). These receptors were obtained from a man aged 35 to 55 who had been exposed to COVID-19.

This clone has only one observation. The rearrangement joins TRBV3-1 (or the pseudogene TRBV3-2) to TRBJ1-2; tentatively, D is TRBD1 (5 bases). CDR1 is LGHDT, CDR2 YNNKEL, per germline (reference sequence). This CDR3 is built from 13 residues. Trimming removed 3 bases from V and 2 bases from J, with 7 bases in between. The CDR3 loop is CASSHGGNYGYTF. CDR3 DNA: TGTGCCAGCAGCCACGGGGGGAACTATGGCTACACCTTC.

The chain employs TRBV9 and TRBJ2-5, with 10 bases fitting TRBD2. Trimming cost V 0 bases and J 4 bases; bases outside gene matches: 6. Germline V gene data show CDR1 as SGDLS and CDR2 as YYNGEE. The CDR3 has 16 amino acids. CDR3 sequence (DNA): TGTGCCAGCAGCGTAGGCCCAGCGGGAGGGCCAGAGACCCAGTACTTC. This sequence encodes CASSVGPAGGPETQYF.

The chain employs TRBV11-3 and TRBJ2-3; 8 nucleotides align to TRBD2. This CDR3 is 17 amino acids long. The V gene end was trimmed by 0 bases and the J gene end by 7 bases; junction bases not matched to a gene: 12. Germline V lookup: CDR1 SGHNT, CDR2 YENEEA. The CDR3 loop reads CASSLDPAGGVGNTQYF. CDR3 DNA: TGTGCCAGCAGCTTAGATCCGGCGGGGGGTGTGGGCAATACGCAGTATTTT.

This clone was detected a few times. The gene calls are TRBV7-9 and TRBJ2-7; 9 nucleotides align to TRBD1. Germline V gene data show CDR1 as SEHNR and CDR2 as FQNEAQ (reference sequence). V gave up 2 bases and J gave up 6 bases; unmatched junction bases: 5. CDR3 length: 14 residues. The chain's CDR3 is CASSLTGGSGEQYF. CDR3 DNA: TGTGCCAGCAGCTTAACAGGGGGCTCAGGCGAGCAGTACTTC.

The rearrangement links TRBV7-8 to TRBJ1-4; no reliable D call. V lost 5 bases and J 8 bases, leaving 15 bases between the germline ends. The germline V gene encodes CDR1 SGHVS and CDR2 FQNEAQ. The CDR3 extends over 14 amino acids. The CDR3 here is CASSQREGGEKLFF. The CDR3 DNA sequence: TGTGCCAGCAGCCAGAGGGAGGGTGGGGAAAAACTGTTTTTT.

The J gene is TRBJ2-2, the V gene TRBV5-6; 8 bases are shared with TRBD2. The J segment lost 6 bases and the V segment lost 2 bases, leaving 6 bases of the junction unmatched. In germline, CDR1 is SGHDT, CDR2 YYEEEE. The CDR3 sequence is 15 residues long. Here the CDR3 DNA reads TGTGCCAGCAGCTTCGGGAGGGCCTCGGCCGGGGAGCTGTTTTTT. This encodes CASSFGRASAGELFF.

The chain recombines TRBV6-5 with TRBJ1-2; D gene ambiguous. The CDR3 runs to 12 residues. Trimming cost V 6 bases and J 5 bases, with 10 bases left between them. Looked up from germline, CDR1 is MNHEY and CDR2 is SVGAGI. This CDR3 is CASSLLGYGYTF. As DNA, the CDR3 is TGTGCCAGCAGCCTACTCGGGTATGGCTACACCTTC.

This clone has a handful of counts. The chain links TRBV28 to TRBJ1-2; D is unclear. Germline V gene lookup returns CDR1 MDHEN and CDR2 SYDVKM. Trimming stripped 6 bases from V and 5 bases from J, with 10 bases between. This CDR3 spans 12 amino acids. The CDR3 reads CASRGSGYGYTF. CDR3 sequence (DNA): TGTGCCAGCAGGGGCAGTGGGTATGGCTACACCTTC.

The genes are TRBV29-1 and TRBJ2-7, with 7 bases aligning to TRBD1. CDR3 length equals 13 residues. CDR1 and CDR2 (germline): SQVTM, ANQGSEA. V gave up 5 bases and J gave up 3 bases; unmatched junction bases: 7. The DNA of the CDR3 is TGCAGCGTTCTAGGAAACAGGGGCTACGAGCAGTACTTC. This codes for CSVLGNRGYEQYF.

This rearrangement joins TRBV3-1 (or the pseudogene TRBV3-2) to TRBJ1-2; 7 bases agree with TRBD1. CDR1 and CDR2 from the germline V gene are LGHDT and YNNKEL (reference sequence). With V trimmed by 4 bases and J by 4 bases, 6 bases remained unmatched. The CDR3 covers 14 residues. The CDR3 sequence is CASSRTGVSYGYTF. CDR3 DNA: TGTGCCAGCAGCCGCACAGGGGTTAGCTATGGCTACACCTTC.

The chain combines TRBV10-3 with TRBJ1-1; D unclear. Germline-derived CDR1 and CDR2 are ENHRY and SYGVKD. Trimming shortened V by 8 bases and J by 8 bases, and 15 bases separated the two germline ends. The CDR3 has 12 amino acids. CDR3 sequence (DNA): TGTGCCATCGCTCCCTCTCGAGGCGAAGCTTTCTTT. It encodes CAIAPSRGEAFF.

V is TRBV4-2 and J is TRBJ2-1, with D possibly being TRBD1 (5 bases). Germline CDR1 and CDR2: LGHNA and YNFKEQ. Trimming took off 5 bases at V and 9 bases at J, with 14 bases between the two ends. CDR3 size: 13 residues. CDR3 residues: CASSGQLRSEQFF. CDR3 bases: TGTGCCAGCAGCGGACAATTAAGGAGTGAGCAGTTCTTC.

V usage is TRBV23-1 and J usage is TRBJ2-1; 10 positions match TRBD1. TRBV23-1 belongs to the ORF category, with a function that is uncertain. The trim removed 4 bases at V and 5 bases at J, leaving 5 bases unmatched. This CDR3 contains 15 residues. CDR3 bases: TGCGCCAGCAGTCCGCCGGGACAGGGGAACAATGAGCAGTTCTTC. Translation gives CASSPPGQGNNEQFF.

The chain couples TRBV21-1 to TRBJ1-2; no check of the table's D call, TRBD1, against the DNA was made. TRBV21-1 is a pseudogene segment. The CDR3 sequence is 16 residues long. The CDR3 loop is CASTPRPGTGVYGYTF. Written as DNA, the CDR3 is TGTGCCAGCACTCCTCGACCGGGGACAGGGGTTTATGGCTACACCTTC.

This clone was counted a few times. J is TRBJ2-1 and V is TRBV7-3, with 7 bases identical to TRBD2. Germline lookup yields CDR1 SGHTA and CDR2 FQGTGA. The CDR3 totals 18 residues. The V gene end was trimmed by 2 bases and the J gene end by 8 bases; junction bases not matched to a gene: 18. CDR3 amino acids: CASSLYPGLTEASDEQFF. As DNA, the CDR3 is TGTGCCAGCAGCTTATATCCGGGACTAACGGAAGCCTCCGATGAGCAGTTCTTC.

In DNA, the CDR3 is TGTGCCAGCAGTGTGGGGCTCTATTACGAGCAGTACTTC. Translating it yields CASSVGLYYEQYF. The rearrangement uses TRBV2 and TRBJ2-7; a weak D match, TRBD1 (5 bases). Trimming removed 4 bases at V and 4 bases at J, with 11 bases between. CDR1 and CDR2 (germline): SNHLY, FYNNEI. This CDR3 has 13 residues.

The chain is built from TRBV5-1 and TRBJ1-1, with D unclear. Trimming pared 4 bases from V and 0 bases from J, leaving 7 bases between. From germline, CDR1 is SGHRS and CDR2 YFSETQ. This CDR3 comprises 13 residues. Here the CDR3 reads CASSADLNTEAFF. The CDR3 region has the DNA TGCGCCAGCAGCGCAGATTTGAACACTGAAGCTTTCTTT.

The genes are TRBV15 and TRBJ2-7; D remains ambiguous. Deletions cut 0 bases from V and 3 bases from J, with 9 bases between. Germline V gene data show CDR1 as LNHNV and CDR2 as YYDKDF (reference sequence). This CDR3 is 14 amino acids long. CDR3 protein: CATSRDRGIYEQYF. The CDR3 nucleotides are TGTGCCACCAGCAGAGATCGAGGTATCTACGAGCAGTACTTC.

There are a few counts of this clone. The chain joins TRBV5-4 to TRBJ2-3; maybe TRBD1 (6 bases). Trimming cost V 4 bases and J 3 bases, with 21 bases left between them. The CDR3 loop spans 17 amino acids. Germline values: CDR1 SGHNT, CDR2 YYREEE (reference sequence). The CDR3 DNA is TGTGCCAGCAGCCACGCTGCCAGGGGCAGGGCGACAGATACGCAGTATTTT. Translated, it gives CASSHAARGRATDTQYF.

This chain uses TRBV27 with TRBJ2-7; D unresolved. The CDR3 has 13 amino acids. Germline V gives CDR1 MNHEY, CDR2 SMNVEV (reference sequence). Trimming stripped 6 bases from V and 8 bases from J, with 17 bases between. In DNA form, the CDR3 reads TGTGCCAGCAGCTCCGGGTTGCCCTTAAAGCAGTACTTC. Its translation: CASSSGLPLKQYF.